The T cell receptor (beta chain) under discussion was sequenced for a study of T cells after yellow fever vaccination. The CDR3 is 13 residues long. The germline V gene has CDR1 MDHEN and CDR2 SYDVKM. V gave up 2 bases and J gave up 4 bases, with 8 bases separating them. This clonotype was counted a few times. TCRdb analysed the 5' RACE reads with MiXCR anew, one entry per CDR3 protein. Among approximately 550,000 distinct CDR3 sequences listed, around an eighth were seen once. The rearrangement joins TRBV28 to TRBJ2-5; D uncertain. This sample comprised PBMCs, obtained on the day of the yellow fever booster vaccination. The sequence derives from a man aged 25 to 40 who received the YFV17D yellow fever vaccine. This chain's CDR3 is CASSLDTRETQYF. CDR3 DNA sequence: TGTGCCAGCAGTTTAGACACCCGAGAGACCCAGTACTTC.